Sequencing of this T cell receptor (beta chain) was carried out in a study of human thymus T cells. Some clones are missing from TCRdb's copy, which holds only in-frame ones; the method was immunoSEQ multiplex PCR. The data show about 130,000 clones, about 93% seen once. Notes on the study in general: Related work found strong thymic repertoire overlap between unrelated individuals. Thymic and blood repertoires seemed to favor certain V and J genes.

Thymic tissue was derived from resections collected during corrective heart surgery. To note about this clone: What it binds is unknown.

The origin of this receptor is a boy in the first two years of life with a congenital heart defect but otherwise immunologically healthy. The sequencing sample was made of thymus tissue.

CDR3 in DNA: TGCAGCGTTCCCCGGGACAGGGGCTCTGGCTACACCTTC. This sequence encodes CSVPRDRGSGYTF. This rearrangement joins TRBV29-1 to TRBJ1-2; 10 nucleotides agree with TRBD1. The CDR3 covers 13 residues. The J segment lost 7 bases and the V segment lost 5 bases, leaving 7 bases of the junction unmatched. Per germline, CDR1 SQVTM and CDR2 ANQGSEA.